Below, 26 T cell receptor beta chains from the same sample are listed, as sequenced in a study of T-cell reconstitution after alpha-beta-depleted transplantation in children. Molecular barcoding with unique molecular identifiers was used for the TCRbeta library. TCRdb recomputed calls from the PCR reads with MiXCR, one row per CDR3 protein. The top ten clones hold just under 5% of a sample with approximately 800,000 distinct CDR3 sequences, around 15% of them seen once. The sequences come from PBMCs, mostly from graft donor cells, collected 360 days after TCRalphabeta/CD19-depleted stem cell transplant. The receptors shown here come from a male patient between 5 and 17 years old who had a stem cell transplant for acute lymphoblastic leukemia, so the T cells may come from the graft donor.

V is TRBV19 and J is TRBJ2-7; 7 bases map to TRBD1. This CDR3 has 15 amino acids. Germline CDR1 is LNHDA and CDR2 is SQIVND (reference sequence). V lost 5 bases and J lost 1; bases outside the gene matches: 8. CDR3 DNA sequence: TGTGCCAGTAGTCCACGCCGGGACAGTTCCTACGAGCAGTACTTC. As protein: CASSPRRDSSYEQYF.

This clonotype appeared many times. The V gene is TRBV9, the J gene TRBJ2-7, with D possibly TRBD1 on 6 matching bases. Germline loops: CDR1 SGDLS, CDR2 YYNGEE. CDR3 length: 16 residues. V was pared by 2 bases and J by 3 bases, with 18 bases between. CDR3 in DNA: TGTGCCAGCAGCGTGGCGACAGGACACGGATTCTACGAGCAGTACTTC. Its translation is CASSVATGHGFYEQYF.

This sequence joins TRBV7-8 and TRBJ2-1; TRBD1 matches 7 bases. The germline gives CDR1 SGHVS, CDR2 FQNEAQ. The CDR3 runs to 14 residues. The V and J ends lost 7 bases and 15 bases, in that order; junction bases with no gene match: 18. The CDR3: CASTPAITAGGVFF. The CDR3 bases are TGTGCCAGCACCCCTGCTATTACCGCAGGGGGTGTGTTCTTC.

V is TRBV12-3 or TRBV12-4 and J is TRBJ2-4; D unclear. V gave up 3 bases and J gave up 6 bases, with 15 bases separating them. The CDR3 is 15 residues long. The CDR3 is CASSFSLEVTNIQYF. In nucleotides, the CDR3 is TGTGCCAGCAGTTTTTCCCTAGAGGTTACAAACATTCAGTACTTC.

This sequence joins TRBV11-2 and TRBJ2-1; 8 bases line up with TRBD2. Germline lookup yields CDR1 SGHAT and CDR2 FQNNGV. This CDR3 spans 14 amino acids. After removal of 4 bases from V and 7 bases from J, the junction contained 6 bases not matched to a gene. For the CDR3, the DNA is TGTGCCAGCAGCTACACGGGAGGGTCAAATGAGCAGTTCTTC. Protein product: CASSYTGGSNEQFF.

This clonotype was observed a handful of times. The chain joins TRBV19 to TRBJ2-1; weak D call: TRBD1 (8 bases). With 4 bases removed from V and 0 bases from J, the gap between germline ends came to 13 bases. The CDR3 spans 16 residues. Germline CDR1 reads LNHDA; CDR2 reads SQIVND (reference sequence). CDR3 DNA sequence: TGTGCCAGTAGTAAACAGGGGGGGATCTCCTACAATGAGCAGTTCTTC. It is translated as CASSKQGGISYNEQFF.

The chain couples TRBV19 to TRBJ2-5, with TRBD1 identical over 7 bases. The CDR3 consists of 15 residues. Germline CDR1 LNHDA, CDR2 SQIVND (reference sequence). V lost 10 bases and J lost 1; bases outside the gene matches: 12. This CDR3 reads CATSPGTVPQETQYF. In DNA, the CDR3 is TGTGCCACTTCACCCGGGACAGTACCCCAAGAGACCCAGTACTTC.

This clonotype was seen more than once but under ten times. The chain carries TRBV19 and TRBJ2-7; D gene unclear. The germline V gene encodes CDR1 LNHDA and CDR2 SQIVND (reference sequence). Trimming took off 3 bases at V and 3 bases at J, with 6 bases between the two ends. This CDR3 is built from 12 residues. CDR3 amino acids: CASSMDGYEQYF. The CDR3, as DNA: TGTGCCAGTAGTATGGACGGCTACGAGCAGTACTTC.

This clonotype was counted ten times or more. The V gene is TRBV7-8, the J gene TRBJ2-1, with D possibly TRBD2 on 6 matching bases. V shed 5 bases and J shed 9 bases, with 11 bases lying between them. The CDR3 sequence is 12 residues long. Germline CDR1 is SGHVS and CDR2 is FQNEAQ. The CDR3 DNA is TGTGCCAGCAGCCGACTAGGGCCTGAGCAGTTCTTC. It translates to CASSRLGPEQFF.

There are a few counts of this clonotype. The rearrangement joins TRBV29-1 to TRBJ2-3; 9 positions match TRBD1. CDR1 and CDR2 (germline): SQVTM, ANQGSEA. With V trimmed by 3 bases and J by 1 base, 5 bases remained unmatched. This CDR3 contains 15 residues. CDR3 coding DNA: TGCAGCGTTGAGGTACAGGGGGCACGCACAGATACGCAGTATTTT. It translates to CSVEVQGARTDTQYF.

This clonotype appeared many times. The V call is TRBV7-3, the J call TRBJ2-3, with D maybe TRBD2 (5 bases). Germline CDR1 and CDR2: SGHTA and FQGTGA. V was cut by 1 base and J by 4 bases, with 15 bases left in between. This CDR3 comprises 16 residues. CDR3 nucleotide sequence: TGTGCCAGCAGCTTAAACCGGGGTGGGCACGCAGATACGCAGTATTTT. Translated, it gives CASSLNRGGHADTQYF.

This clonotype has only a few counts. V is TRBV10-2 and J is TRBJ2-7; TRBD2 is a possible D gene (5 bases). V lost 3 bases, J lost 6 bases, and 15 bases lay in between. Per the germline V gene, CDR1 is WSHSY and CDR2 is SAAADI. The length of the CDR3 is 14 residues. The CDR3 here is CASSDPARAGEQYF. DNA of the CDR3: TGCGCCAGCAGTGACCCGGCAAGGGCGGGCGAGCAGTACTTC.

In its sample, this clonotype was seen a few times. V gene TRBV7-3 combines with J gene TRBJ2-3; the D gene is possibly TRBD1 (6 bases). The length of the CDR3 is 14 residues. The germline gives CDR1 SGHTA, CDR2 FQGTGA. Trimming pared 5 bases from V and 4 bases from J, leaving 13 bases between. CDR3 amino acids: CASSPGQSPDTQYF. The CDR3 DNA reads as TGTGCCAGCAGCCCAGGACAGTCTCCAGATACGCAGTATTTT.

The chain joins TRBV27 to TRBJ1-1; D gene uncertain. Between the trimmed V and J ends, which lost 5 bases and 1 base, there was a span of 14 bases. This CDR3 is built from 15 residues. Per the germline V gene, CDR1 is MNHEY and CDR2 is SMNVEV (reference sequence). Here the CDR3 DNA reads TGTGCCAGCAGTCCCATCGGGGTAACGAACACTGAAGCTTTCTTT. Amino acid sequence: CASSPIGVTNTEAFF.

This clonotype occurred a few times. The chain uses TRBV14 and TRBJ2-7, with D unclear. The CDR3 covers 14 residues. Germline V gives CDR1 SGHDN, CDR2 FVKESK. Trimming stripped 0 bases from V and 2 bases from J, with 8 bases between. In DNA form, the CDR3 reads TGTGCCAGCAGCCAAGAAGTCCGAGCCTACGAGCAGTACTTC. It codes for CASSQEVRAYEQYF.

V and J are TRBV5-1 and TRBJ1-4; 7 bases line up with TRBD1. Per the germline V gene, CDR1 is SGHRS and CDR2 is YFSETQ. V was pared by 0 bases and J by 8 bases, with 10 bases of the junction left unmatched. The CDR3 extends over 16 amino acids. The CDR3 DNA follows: TGCGCCAGCAGCTTGGGAAAAACAGGGGCTGGGGAAAAACTGTTTTTT. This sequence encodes CASSLGKTGAGEKLFF.

DNA of the CDR3: TGTGCCAGCAGTTTAAGCCACTCTCCTTACAATGAGCAGTTCTTC. Protein product: CASSLSHSPYNEQFF. The chain is built from TRBV27 and TRBJ2-1; no definite D call. The CDR3 has 15 residues. Germline assignment: CDR1 MNHEY and CDR2 SMNVEV (reference sequence). The ends were cut back, 2 bases at V and 4 bases at J, with 12 bases in the middle.

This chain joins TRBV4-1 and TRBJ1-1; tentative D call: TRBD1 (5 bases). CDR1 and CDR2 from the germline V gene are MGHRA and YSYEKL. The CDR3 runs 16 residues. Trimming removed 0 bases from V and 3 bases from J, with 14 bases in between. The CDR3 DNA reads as TGCGCCAGCAGCCAAGATCCGTCGCAGGGTTACACTGAAGCTTTCTTT. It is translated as CASSQDPSQGYTEAFF.

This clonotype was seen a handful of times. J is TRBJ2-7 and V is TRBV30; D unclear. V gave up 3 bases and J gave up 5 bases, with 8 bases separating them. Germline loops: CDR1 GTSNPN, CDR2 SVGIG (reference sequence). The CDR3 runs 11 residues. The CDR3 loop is CAWSTWNEQYF. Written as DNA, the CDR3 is TGTGCCTGGAGCACCTGGAACGAGCAGTACTTC.

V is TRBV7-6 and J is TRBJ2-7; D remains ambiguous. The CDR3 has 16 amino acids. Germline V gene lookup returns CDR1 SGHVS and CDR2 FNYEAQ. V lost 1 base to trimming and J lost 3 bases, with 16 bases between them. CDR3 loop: CASSLGQASSLYEQYF. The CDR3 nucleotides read TGTGCCAGCAGCTTAGGACAAGCTTCCTCCCTCTACGAGCAGTACTTC.

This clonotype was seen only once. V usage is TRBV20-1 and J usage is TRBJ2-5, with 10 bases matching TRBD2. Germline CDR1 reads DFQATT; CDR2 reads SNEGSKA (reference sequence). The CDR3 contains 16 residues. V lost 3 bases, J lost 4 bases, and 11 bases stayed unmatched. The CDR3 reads CSARWASGSSVETQYF. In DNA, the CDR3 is TGCAGTGCTAGGTGGGCTAGCGGGAGTTCAGTAGAGACCCAGTACTTC.

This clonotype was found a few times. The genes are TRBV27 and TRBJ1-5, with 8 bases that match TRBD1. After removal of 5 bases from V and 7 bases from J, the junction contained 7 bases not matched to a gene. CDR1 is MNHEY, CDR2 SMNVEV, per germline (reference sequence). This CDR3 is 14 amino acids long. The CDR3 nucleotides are TGTGCCAGCAGTGGACAGGGAGTGGAGCAGCCCCAGCATTTT. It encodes CASSGQGVEQPQHF.

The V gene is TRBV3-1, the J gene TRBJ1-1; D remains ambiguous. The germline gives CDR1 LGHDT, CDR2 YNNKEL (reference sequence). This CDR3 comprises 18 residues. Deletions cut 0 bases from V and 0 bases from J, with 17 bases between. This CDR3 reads CASSQDRRGPHMNTEAFF. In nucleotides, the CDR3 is TGTGCCAGCAGCCAAGATAGAAGAGGACCTCACATGAACACTGAAGCTTTCTTT.

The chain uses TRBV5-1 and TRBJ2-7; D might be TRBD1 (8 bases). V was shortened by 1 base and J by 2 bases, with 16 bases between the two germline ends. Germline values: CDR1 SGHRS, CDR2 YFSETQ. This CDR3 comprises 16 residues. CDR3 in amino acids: CASSLFGGTGAYEQYF. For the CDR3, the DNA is TGCGCCAGCAGCTTGTTCGGGGGGACAGGAGCCTACGAGCAGTACTTC.

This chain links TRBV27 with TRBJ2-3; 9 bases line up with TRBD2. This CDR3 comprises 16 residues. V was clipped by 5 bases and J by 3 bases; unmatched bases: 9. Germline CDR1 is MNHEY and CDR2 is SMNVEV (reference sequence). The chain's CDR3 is CASSRVVAGATDTQYF. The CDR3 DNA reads TGTGCCAGCAGTCGGGTGGTAGCGGGAGCTACAGATACGCAGTATTTT.

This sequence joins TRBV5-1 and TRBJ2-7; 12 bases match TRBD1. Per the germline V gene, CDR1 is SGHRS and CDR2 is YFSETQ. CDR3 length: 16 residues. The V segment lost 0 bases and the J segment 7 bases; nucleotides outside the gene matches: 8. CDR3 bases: TGCGCCAGCAGCTTGGCGGGGGACAGGGGGCGACGGGAGCAGTACTTC. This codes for CASSLAGDRGRREQYF.